Below are 5 T cell receptor beta chains sequenced from a single sample in a study of blood T cell repertoires in COVID-19. Clones were read by immunoSEQ multiplex PCR, and TCRdb kept only the in-frame ones, dropping some. The sample holds approximately 97,000 clones; under 85% are singletons and the top ten take roughly 12%. The sequenced material came from peripheral blood. The receptors originated from a human donor in a cohort sampled during active COVID-19.

This clone was seen just once. The genes are TRBV7-9 and TRBJ2-2; 10 bases agree with TRBD1. V lost 3 bases, J lost 9 bases, and 7 bases stayed unmatched. The CDR3 is 15 amino acids. The germline CDR1 and CDR2 sequences are SEHNR and FQNEAQ (reference sequence). CDR3 DNA: TGTGCCAGCAGCTTCAAGACAGGGGGCAAGTGGGAGCTGTTTTTT. Its protein product is CASSFKTGGKWELFF.

The rearrangement links TRBV15 to TRBJ1-4, with TRBD1 as a possible D gene (5 bases). Trimming pared 1 base from V and 3 bases from J, leaving 6 bases between. The CDR3 is made up of 14 amino acids. Germline CDR1 reads LNHNV; CDR2 reads YYDKDF (reference sequence). CDR3 DNA: TGTGCCACCAGCAGAGGGGGCTCTAATGAAAAACTGTTTTTT. This sequence encodes CATSRGGSNEKLFF.

This chain uses TRBV9 with TRBJ2-1; 11 bases align to TRBD2. CDR1 is SGDLS, CDR2 YYNGEE, per germline. The CDR3 runs 13 residues. V shed 2 bases and J 10 bases; nucleotides not matched to a gene: 2. The CDR3 loop is CASSVASGGEQFF. In nucleotides, the CDR3 is TGTGCCAGCAGCGTCGCTAGCGGGGGGGAGCAGTTCTTC. The whole variable domain, remainder taken from reference TRBV9 and TRBJ2-1, is DSGVTQTPKHLITATGQRVTLRCSPRSGDLSVYWYQQSLDQGLQFLIQYYNGEERAKGNILERFSAQQFPDLHSELNLSSLELGDSALYFCASSVASGGEQFFGPGTRLTVL.

The rearrangement joins TRBV18 to TRBJ2-4; 7 bases map to TRBD2. V lost 3 bases to trimming and J lost 1 base; unmatched junction nucleotides: 12. The CDR3 spans 18 residues. Germline V gives CDR1 KGHSH, CDR2 LQKENI. CDR3 coding DNA: TGTGCCAGCTCACCCCTGGGACTAACCAGCGGGGCCAAAAACATTCAGTACTTC. Translating gives CASSPLGLTSGAKNIQYF.

The rearrangement links TRBV28 to TRBJ2-5; 7 nucleotides align to TRBD2. Germline V gives CDR1 MDHEN, CDR2 SYDVKM. Trimming at V came to 7 bases and at J to 9 bases, leaving 8 bases not matched to a gene. The CDR3 has 12 amino acids. CDR3: CASTSPRGAQYF. The CDR3 DNA follows: TGTGCCAGCACCTCTCCCCGGGGGGCCCAGTACTTC.